Below, one TCR beta chain is given with its context. Assay: immunoSEQ multiplex PCR; the TCRdb copy retains only in-frame clones and omits some. Among a few hundred thousand clones listed, 85% to 90% were seen once. This CDR3 has 17 amino acids. Germline assignment: CDR1 MNHEY and CDR2 SMNVEV (reference sequence). V was pared by 0 bases and J by 0 bases, with 8 bases of the junction left unmatched. Cohorts were determined from participant-reported clinical history. What the recovered Cohort 3 donors had was two negative PCRs, clearance, or symptom resolution. This sample was taken from a study of blood T cell repertoires in COVID-19. Study background: Both acute and convalescent COVID-19 samples were obtained from the United States, Italy and Spain.

V usage is TRBV27 and J usage is TRBJ2-7; 7 positions agree with TRBD1. The specimen sequenced was PBMCs or T cells enriched from blood (not recorded which). The receptor's source is a man aged 18 to 35 who had recovered from COVID-19. The CDR3 DNA reads TGTGCCAGCAGTTTATCGAGGATTACAGGGGCCTCCTACGAGCAGTACTTC. It specifies CASSLSRITGASYEQYF.